These 29 T cell receptor beta chains came from one sample sequenced in a study of T cell repertoires in cytomegalovirus infection. No cognate antigen is known for these TCRs. One entry per CDR3 protein results from TCRdb running MiXCR on the reads. The data show about 130,000 distinct CDR3 sequences, 30% to 40% seen once. The sequenced sample was CD8+ T cells from cultured PBMCs, obtained from culture after CMV antigen stimulation. These receptors all stem from a human donor in good health (CMV status not recorded). Some clones in this sample may be carry-over from other donors' samples.

This clonotype was seen more than once but under ten times. V and J are TRBV5-5 and TRBJ2-5, with 15 bases aligning to TRBD2. CDR1 and CDR2 from the germline V gene are SGHKS and YYEKEE (reference sequence). Losses at the gene ends were 0 bases for V and 1 base for J; bases not matched to a gene: 4. This CDR3 spans 18 amino acids. CDR3 region: CASSLAGTSGGIQETQYF. In DNA form, the CDR3 reads TGTGCCAGCAGCTTGGCAGGGACTAGCGGGGGGATCCAAGAGACCCAGTACTTC.

This clonotype was counted a few times. The rearrangement uses TRBV7-9 and TRBJ2-5; D could derive from TRBD1 or TRBD2 (5 bases each). The CDR3 loop spans 14 amino acids. CDR1 SEHNR and CDR2 FQNEAQ come from the germline V gene (reference sequence). V was trimmed by 5 bases and J by 5 bases, leaving 15 bases between them. The CDR3 DNA follows: TGTGCCAGCAGCCCTGGGACGTCGATGGAGACCCAGTACTTC. This codes for CASSPGTSMETQYF. Filled out from reference TRBV7-9 and TRBJ2-5, the complete variable domain reads DTGVSQNPRHKITKRGQNVTFRCDPISEHNRLYWYRQTLGQGPEFLTYFQNEAQLEKSRLLSDRFSAERPKGSFSTLEIQRTEQGDSAMYLCASSPGTSMETQYFGPGTRLLVL.

The V and J genes are TRBV7-2 and TRBJ2-7, with TRBD1 matching over 11 bases. Germline V gene data show CDR1 as SGHTA and CDR2 as FQGNSA. Germline trimming cut 5 bases from V and 4 bases from J; bases unmatched to any gene: 10. The CDR3 length is 16 residues. CDR3 DNA: TGTGCCAGCAGCCTAATCGGGGGGACAGGGGGGTACGAGCAGTACTTC. Its protein product is CASSLIGGTGGYEQYF.

This clonotype was seen a handful of times. The chain recombines TRBV7-9 with TRBJ2-6; a weak D match, TRBD2 (5 bases). The germline V and J ends were trimmed by 1 base and 2 bases, with 6 bases remaining between them. Germline assignment: CDR1 SEHNR and CDR2 FQNEAQ (reference sequence). CDR3 length: 15 amino acids. The CDR3 nucleotides are TGTGCCAGCAGCTTAGTCGGGACTGGGGCCAACGTCCTGACTTTC. As protein: CASSLVGTGANVLTF.

The chain's CDR3 is CSARGEIAGDVAHTDTQYF. In DNA form, the CDR3 reads TGCAGTGCTAGAGGGGAAATAGCGGGGGACGTAGCACACACAGATACGCAGTATTTT. This chain joins TRBV20-1 and TRBJ2-3, with TRBD2 identical over 9 bases. Germline V gives CDR1 DFQATT, CDR2 SNEGSKA (reference sequence). The CDR3 totals 19 residues. With V trimmed by 1 base and J by 2 bases, 16 bases remained unmatched.

The table lists this clonotype with many counts. For the CDR3, the DNA is TGTGCCAGCAGTTTTAGGGGGTTTCCCGCCGAGCAGTACTTC. Its translation is CASSFRGFPAEQYF. J is TRBJ2-7 and V is TRBV27; perhaps TRBD1 as D (6 bases). The germline V and J ends were trimmed by 3 bases and 6 bases, with 15 bases remaining between them. CDR3 length: 14 residues. Germline-derived CDR1 and CDR2 are MNHEY and SMNVEV (reference sequence).

The chain couples TRBV6-5 to TRBJ2-1; 8 bases are shared with TRBD1. Germline V gives CDR1 MNHEY, CDR2 SVGAGI. The V and J ends lost 2 bases and 6 bases, in that order; junction bases with no gene match: 3. CDR3 length equals 14 residues. The CDR3 DNA reads TGTGCCAGCAGTTACAGGACAGGGCTCAATGAGCAGTTCTTC. Protein: CASSYRTGLNEQFF.

This clonotype was found a few times. The gene calls are TRBV19 and TRBJ2-5, with 8 bases aligning to TRBD1. J was trimmed by 2 bases and V by 6 bases; bases with no gene match: 5. The CDR3 has 14 amino acids. The germline V gene has CDR1 LNHDA and CDR2 SQIVND (reference sequence). This CDR3 reads CASSAGTGQETQYF. CDR3 sequence (DNA): TGTGCCAGTAGCGCCGGGACAGGACAAGAGACCCAGTACTTC.

The chain has TRBV11-2 and TRBJ2-2; D could derive from TRBD1 or TRBD2 (5 bases each). With 2 bases removed from V and 6 bases from J, the gap between germline ends came to 16 bases. CDR3 length equals 16 residues. Germline V gives CDR1 SGHAT, CDR2 FQNNGV. CDR3 sequence reads: CASSLSYGALAGELFF. CDR3 in DNA: TGTGCCAGCAGCTTATCGTATGGGGCACTAGCCGGGGAGCTGTTTTTT.

This clonotype turned up a few times. The genes are TRBV6-5 and TRBJ2-1; D unclear. The CDR3 runs to 11 residues. The ends were cut back, 2 bases at V and 14 bases at J, with 10 bases in the middle. CDR1 is MNHEY and CDR2 is SVGAGI in the germline V gene. CDR3 DNA: TGTGCCAGCAGTTACGGTCGGGTTAAGTTCTTC. Amino acids: CASSYGRVKFF.

V usage is TRBV7-6 and J usage is TRBJ1-1; weak D call: TRBD1 (6 bases). The CDR3 is 14 amino acids. Germline V CDR1 and CDR2: SGHVS, FNYEAQ. V lost 5 bases and J 0 bases, leaving 10 bases between the germline ends. The CDR3 sequence is CASSTQGVNTEAFF. The CDR3 DNA reads TGTGCCAGCAGCACACAGGGAGTGAACACTGAAGCTTTCTTT.

This chain's CDR3 is CASSMGVPNTEAFF. The CDR3 DNA is TGTGCCAGCAGCATGGGGGTCCCGAACACTGAAGCTTTCTTT. This chain joins TRBV11-2 and TRBJ1-1, with D possibly TRBD1 on 5 matching bases. This CDR3 has 14 amino acids. V lost 5 bases and J lost 1, with 11 bases in between. Germline assignment: CDR1 SGHAT and CDR2 FQNNGV.

The table lists this clonotype with many counts. The chain couples TRBV7-8 to TRBJ2-7; 10 positions agree with TRBD1. The CDR3 consists of 16 residues. Trimming at V came to 1 base and at J to 2 bases, leaving 5 bases not matched to a gene. Germline loops: CDR1 SGHVS, CDR2 FQNEAQ. The CDR3 DNA reads TGTGCCAGCAGCTTAGGAGTCGGACAGGGGGCCTACGAGCAGTACTTC. Protein product: CASSLGVGQGAYEQYF.

At least ten counts were recorded for this clonotype. This sequence joins TRBV7-2 and TRBJ2-1, with 7 bases matching TRBD1. From germline, CDR1 is SGHTA and CDR2 FQGNSA. The CDR3 has 14 residues. V was pared by 5 bases and J by 8 bases, with 9 bases of the junction left unmatched. In DNA form, the CDR3 reads TGTGCCAGCAGCACGACAGGGAGTGTCTATGAGCAGTTCTTC. Its translation is CASSTTGSVYEQFF. Looking up the rest from reference TRBV7-2 and TRBJ2-1 gives the full variable domain: GAGVSQSPSNKVTEKGKDVELRCDPISGHTALYWYRQSLGQGLEFLIYFQGNSAPDKSGLPSDRFSAERTGGSVSTLTIQRTQQEDSAVYLCASSTTGSVYEQFFGPGTRLTVL.

In this sample, this clonotype turned up many times. CDR3 protein: CASSLNRVTGANVLTF. CDR3 DNA: TGTGCCAGCAGCCTCAACCGGGTGACTGGGGCCAACGTCCTGACTTTC. V is TRBV7-2 and J is TRBJ2-6, with D unclear. Trimming left V 5 bases short and J 2 bases short, with 13 bases between. The CDR3 totals 16 residues. Germline V CDR1 and CDR2: SGHTA, FQGNSA.

The V gene is TRBV19, the J gene TRBJ2-1; 13 bases map to TRBD2. Germline lookup yields CDR1 LNHDA and CDR2 SQIVND (reference sequence). The CDR3 sequence is 15 residues long. The V and J ends lost 6 bases and 7 bases, in that order; junction bases with no gene match: 6. This chain's CDR3 is CASSPGTSGVNEQFF. The CDR3 DNA sequence: TGTGCCAGTAGCCCCGGGACTAGCGGGGTGAATGAGCAGTTCTTC.

This clonotype was counted many times. The rearrangement joins TRBV7-8 to TRBJ1-1; possibly TRBD1 for D (5 bases). CDR3 length: 13 residues. Between the trimmed V and J ends, which lost 5 bases and 1 base, there was a span of 8 bases. CDR1 and CDR2 (germline): SGHVS, FQNEAQ. CDR3: CASSLQGNTEAFF. CDR3 nucleotides: TGTGCCAGCAGCCTTCAGGGGAACACTGAAGCTTTCTTT.

This clonotype is a singleton in its sample. This chain connects TRBV4-1 to TRBJ2-3; D remains unclear. Trimming took 0 bases from V and 4 from J, leaving 8 bases between them. The CDR3 spans 14 residues. Germline CDR1 and CDR2: MGHRA and YSYEKL. This chain's CDR3 is CASSQEAVADTQYF. Here the CDR3 DNA reads TGCGCCAGCAGCCAAGAAGCAGTGGCAGATACGCAGTATTTT.

V is TRBV12-3 or TRBV12-4 and J is TRBJ1-5; tentative D call: TRBD1 (5 bases). Trimming took 5 bases from V and 0 from J, leaving 11 bases between them. This CDR3 is built from 15 residues. CDR3 sequence reads: CASSGTADSNQPQHF. CDR3 DNA: TGTGCCAGCAGTGGGACTGCCGATAGCAATCAGCCCCAGCATTTT.

This clonotype showed up just a few times. The rearrangement joins TRBV25-1 to TRBJ1-6; unclear D gene. This CDR3 contains 14 residues. V shed 7 bases and J shed 0 bases, with 7 bases lying between them. Germline V gene sequence: CDR1 MGHDK, CDR2 SYGVNS. CDR3 nucleotide sequence: TGTGCCAGCATTTCAAGCTCCTATAATTCACCCCTCCACTTT. This encodes CASISSSYNSPLHF.

This clonotype appeared many times. The chain joins TRBV4-1 to TRBJ2-3; 10 bases agree with TRBD2. Germline V CDR1 and CDR2: MGHRA, YSYEKL. With 3 bases clipped from V and 4 bases from J, the junction kept 4 bases outside the gene matches. The CDR3 is 15 amino acids. This CDR3 is CASSHGAGGPDTQYF. The CDR3 DNA reads as TGCGCCAGCAGCCATGGAGCGGGGGGGCCAGATACGCAGTATTTT.

The gene calls are TRBV6-2 or TRBV6-3 and TRBJ2-1; D is unclear. Looked up from germline, CDR1 is MNHEY and CDR2 is SVGEGT. Trimming took 2 bases from V and 5 from J, leaving 16 bases between them. This CDR3 comprises 16 residues. The CDR3 loop reads CASSYVGEGKNNEQFF. The CDR3 region has the DNA TGTGCCAGCAGTTACGTTGGGGAAGGGAAGAACAATGAGCAGTTCTTC.

The chain carries TRBV7-2 and TRBJ1-1; D unclear. This CDR3 is 15 amino acids long. From germline, CDR1 is SGHTA and CDR2 FQGNSA. V dropped 2 bases and J dropped 1 base, with 11 bases sitting between them. CDR3 residues: CASSLSGPGNTEAFF. The CDR3 DNA reads as TGTGCCAGCAGCTTATCGGGTCCAGGGAACACTGAAGCTTTCTTT.

The chain links TRBV28 to TRBJ2-3, with 8 bases fitting TRBD2. This CDR3 region has 17 residues. The germline gives CDR1 MDHEN, CDR2 SYDVKM. After removal of 0 bases from V and 2 bases from J, the junction contained 7 bases not matched to a gene. The CDR3 region has the DNA TGTGCCAGCAGTTTATGGTCCAGCGGGGGAACCACAGATACGCAGTATTTT. It translates to CASSLWSSGGTTDTQYF.

V and J are TRBV7-3 and TRBJ2-3, with D perhaps matching TRBD2 (6 bases). Per the germline V gene, CDR1 is SGHTA and CDR2 is FQGTGA. V lost 5 bases and J lost 2, with 14 bases in between. The CDR3 covers 15 residues. The CDR3 DNA follows: TGTGCCAGCAGCCCCGGGCGGGGCCCCACAGATACGCAGTATTTT. Translating it yields CASSPGRGPTDTQYF.

The V call is TRBV5-6, the J call TRBJ2-5, with a weak D call TRBD1 (6 bases). There are 15 residues in the CDR3. Germline values: CDR1 SGHDT, CDR2 YYEEEE. The germline V and J ends were trimmed by 1 base and 0 bases, with 10 bases remaining between them. The CDR3 spells CASSLWGLYQETQYF. The CDR3 bases are TGTGCCAGCAGCTTGTGGGGGCTCTACCAAGAGACCCAGTACTTC.

This clonotype was detected ten times or more. This chain links TRBV20-1 with TRBJ1-2; maybe TRBD1 (5 bases). Trimming shortened V by 7 bases and J by 0 bases, and 15 bases separated the two germline ends. This CDR3 spans 14 amino acids. Germline loops: CDR1 DFQATT, CDR2 SNEGSKA (reference sequence). The CDR3 is CSVPDRSSNYGYTF. CDR3 nucleotides: TGCAGTGTCCCCGACAGATCCTCTAACTATGGCTACACCTTC.

This chain links TRBV27 with TRBJ2-1, with D hard to call. V was shortened by 5 bases and J by 2 bases, with 7 bases between the two germline ends. Germline V gene sequence: CDR1 MNHEY, CDR2 SMNVEV (reference sequence). The CDR3 runs to 13 residues. The CDR3: CASSEFPYNEQFF. The CDR3 DNA reads as TGTGCCAGCAGTGAGTTCCCCTACAATGAGCAGTTCTTC.

The chain couples TRBV20-1 to TRBJ2-7; 9 bases map to TRBD1. The CDR3 is 12 amino acids. Germline CDR1 is DFQATT and CDR2 is SNEGSKA (reference sequence). The V segment lost 6 bases and the J segment 3 bases; nucleotides outside the gene matches: 3. CDR3 sequence (DNA): TGCAGTGCACCGGGACAGGGCTACGAGCAGTACTTC. This sequence encodes CSAPGQGYEQYF.